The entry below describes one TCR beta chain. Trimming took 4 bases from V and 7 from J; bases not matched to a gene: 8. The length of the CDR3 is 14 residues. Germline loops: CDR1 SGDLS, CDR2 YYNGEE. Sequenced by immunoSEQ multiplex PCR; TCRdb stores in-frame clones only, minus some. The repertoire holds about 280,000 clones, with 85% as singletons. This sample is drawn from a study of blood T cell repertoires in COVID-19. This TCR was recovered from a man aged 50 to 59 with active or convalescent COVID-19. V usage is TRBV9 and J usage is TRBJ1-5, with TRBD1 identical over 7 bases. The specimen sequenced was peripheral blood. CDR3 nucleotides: TGTGCCAGCAGCCTAGACAGGGTTGGACAGCCCCAGCATTTT. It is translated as CASSLDRVGQPQHF.